This T cell receptor (beta chain) was recovered during a study of vaccination and CD4 T cells after COVID-19 (dated 2022 in TCRdb). With regard to the full study: Convalescent patients had a positive SARS-CoV-2 result on nasal swab PCR, and of these patients, fewer than ten had mild disease and one had severe disease. The convalescent cohort comprised six males and four females, including two Hispanic individuals, seven Caucasians, two Asians and one multiracial person. Each participant got two doses of either the Pfizer-BioNTech BNT162b2 vaccine (n=8) or the Moderna mRNA-1273 vaccine (n=2). Post-COVID blood samples were collected from convalescent patients a median of around 100 days after diagnosis, with a range of about 30 to 161 days. The time from the second vaccine dose to post-vaccine blood sampling had a median of 72 days and ranged from about 14 to 241 days. The cultures were stimulated with overlapping spike peptide pools from SARS-CoV-2 and from the common cold coronaviruses HCoV-NL63, HCoV-OC43 and HCoV-229E. In control cultures, a CEFX viral epitope pool was used as positive control, an HIV-1 Nef peptide pool was used as negative control, or no peptide was added. The spike-specific CD4+ TCR repertoire was compared before and after mRNA vaccination in approximately ten COVID-19 convalescent patients and a handful of infection-naive healthy vaccine recipients. Broad study findings and their caveats: An increase in the median number of SARS-CoV-2-reactive clonotypes from around 20 after infection to a few dozen after vaccination was observed, but the change was not found to be significant. Of the vaccine-specific clones found in convalescent patients, nearly all (304 of 307) were mono-reactive for SARS-CoV-2 spike instead of being cross-reactive with common cold coronaviruses. Relatively few convalescent patients were included in the study, and early timepoints after natural infection were not analyzed. In convalescent patients, a median about 90% of post-vaccine SARS-CoV-2-reactive clones were detected only after vaccination, and vaccine-specific priming was suggested by this finding.

Comment on this clonotype: This clone's antigen is unknown. Per-base qualities were not stored, and no clone one base away is much larger.

The treatment or condition label here, explained by the study, means: roughly 10-day PBMC culture with coronavirus spike peptide pools or control peptides (ViraFEST assay). To expand antigen-specific T cells with peptide pools and then pick out the expanded clonotypes through TCR sequencing, the study relied on the ViraFEST assay. The convalescent patients' positive SARS-CoV-2 PCR tests were from March to December 2020, which was before the Alpha, Beta and Delta variants emerged in the United States. Each well held two million PBMCs cultured with approximately 9.1 ug/ml peptide pools in IMDM containing about 5% human AB serum and roughly 9.3 IU/ml IL-2. Half of the culture medium was replaced with fresh IL-2-containing medium on days 3 and 7. After around 10 days of culture, CD4+ T cells were isolated by negative selection with the EasySep CD4+ T cell isolation kit. PBMCs were separated from whole blood using Ficoll-Paque Plus gradient centrifugation and then either used fresh or cryopreserved at -140C. Each culture condition was generally run in triplicate wells.

The CDR3 has 13 amino acids, counting the end cysteine and phenylalanine. The DNA shown is the 39-base CDR3, in frame from base 1. The germline V gene sets CDR1 to SGHTA and CDR2 to FQGNSA. V is cut by 5 bases and J by 11 bases, and the space between the germline ends is 18 bases. Libraries were made using PCR. DNA from cultured CD4+ T cells was subjected to TCR sequencing with the Oncomine TCR Beta short-read assay at the Johns Hopkins FTIC core. The QIAamp micro DNA kit was used to extract genomic DNA from the cultured CD4+ T cells. Oncomine TCR Beta libraries from cultured CD4+ T cells were pooled with unique dual indexes and sequenced on an Illumina iSeq 100. On the study's bioinformatics: Non-productive sequences were filtered out, and CDR3s that did not start with C, did not end with F or W, or were shorter than 7 amino acids were discarded. Antigen-specific clonotypes were identified using the MANAFEST web application through comparison of peptide-stimulated wells with reference and other culture wells. For a clone to be called positive, the clone needed an FDR below 0.05, an odds ratio above 5, and a productive frequency above 0.1% in at least two of three replicate wells. Cross-reactive clonotypes were defined as significantly expanded in both SARS-CoV-2 spike wells and at least one common cold coronavirus spike condition. CDR3 homology was assessed with Levenshtein distances (stringdist) and unrooted phylogenetic trees (ape) in R version 3.6.1. TCRdb's own reprocessing of the public reads used fastp at Q25 and MiXCR and kept productive beta chains. Every distinct CDR3 protein forms one entry, paired with its most common genes and DNA. V and J calls and clone size were set by TCRdb, not the authors. The sample table contains around 19,000 distinct CDR3 sequences; only one count was recorded for approximately 49% of them. Around 13% of the sample is taken by the ten largest.

Sequencing used CD4+ T cells from blood, cultured in vitro. This TCR was recovered from a human donor who had recovered from COVID-19. Recombination connected TRBV7-2 to TRBJ1-1; TRBD1 is possibly the D segment (6 matching bases). The sequence in DNA is TGTGCCAGCAGCCCGAGACAGGTAGCATCCGCTTTCTTT. This translates into CASSPRQVASAFF. Supplemented by the reference TRBV7-2 and TRBJ1-1 proteins around the CDR3, the complete variable domain is GAGVSQSPSNKVTEKGKDVELRCDPISGHTALYWYRQSLGQGLEFLIYFQGNSAPDKSGLPSDRFSAERTGGSVSTLTIQRTQQEDSAVYLCASSPRQVASAFFGQGTRLTVV.